This is a list of T cell receptor beta chains from one sample in a study of Ad26.COV2.S vaccination and SARS-CoV-2 variants. The table came from immunoSEQ multiplex PCR; TCRdb's copy has only in-frame clones and leaves some out. This table has some 180,000 clones, about 83% appearing once. The input for sequencing was peripheral blood, taken after recovery from COVID-19. The receptors were gathered from a human donor who had recovered from COVID-19. Both conserved end residues are part of each CDR3. A D gene is named only where the DNA matches it firmly. The listing skips clone size in some rows; elsewhere it reads once, few, many or a size class.

NA	TRBJ2-2	few	TRBV7-9	TGTGCCAGCCTTGGGGATTGGGCAGGCGCGAACACCGGGGAGCTGTTTTTT	CASLGDWAGANTGELFF
NA	TRBJ2-5	NA	TRBV9	TGTGCCAGCAGCGTAGCGTACAACCTGGGGGAGACCCAGTACTTC	CASSVAYNLGETQYF
TRBD1	TRBJ1-4	NA	TRBV18	TGTGCCAGCTCACCATCCGACGGGACAGGGTCAGGAAAACTGTTTTTT	CASSPSDGTGSGKLFF
TRBD2	TRBJ2-7	once	TRBV9	TGTGCCAGCAGCCCCGGACTAGCGGGAGGTTCCAGGTACGAGCAGTACTTC	CASSPGLAGGSRYEQYF
NA	TRBJ2-3	NA	TRBV6-1	TGTGCCAGCAGTGAAGCTGGGCTGGATACGCAGTATTTT	CASSEAGLDTQYF
NA	TRBJ1-1	NA	TRBV7-6	TGTGCCAGCAGCTTTGATCCCCGGGGCACTGAAGCTTTCTTT	CASSFDPRGTEAFF
TRBD1	TRBJ2-2	NA	TRBV27	TGTGCCAGCAGTAGAACAGGGGAATCTAGAAATGCCGGGGAGCTGTTTTTT	CASSRTGESRNAGELFF
NA	TRBJ1-5	NA	TRBV18	TGTGCCAGCTCACCACCGGGAGGAGGTCAGCCCCAGCATTTT	CASSPPGGGQPQHF
NA	TRBJ1-1	NA	TRBV15	TGTGCCACTGGGCAGGAGCCTATCACTGAAGCTTTCTTT	CATGQEPITEAFF
TRBD2	TRBJ2-1	NA	TRBV18	TGTGCCAGCTCACCTCTAGCGGGAGGTTACAATGAGCAGTTCTTC	CASSPLAGGYNEQFF
TRBD1	TRBJ2-1	NA	TRBV9	TGTGCCAGCAGCGTAGCGCCAGGGGGCGGTAATGAGCAGTTCTTC	CASSVAPGGGNEQFF
TRBD2	TRBJ2-3	NA	TRBV19	TGTGCCAGTAGGAGGGGAGGGGTAGGAGCAGATACGCAGTATTTT	CASRRGGVGADTQYF
TRBD1	TRBJ1-1	NA	TRBV2	TGTGCCAGCAGTGAACCCCGGCAGGGGGTGAACACTGAAGCTTTCTTT	CASSEPRQGVNTEAFF
NA	TRBJ2-3	NA	TRBV27	TGTGCCAGCGGCAGGATATATGGTAGCACAGATACGCAGTATTTT	CASGRIYGSTDTQYF
TRBD1	TRBJ2-3	NA	TRBV13	TGTGCCAGCAGCACCCCGGACAGGGGCCTTCCAGATACGCAGTATTTT	CASSTPDRGLPDTQYF
NA	TRBJ2-7	NA	TRBV5-1	TGCGCCAGCAGCTTGGAGGTCGGTGGCTACGAGCAGTACTTC	CASSLEVGGYEQYF
NA	TRBJ2-4	NA	TRBV3-1/TRBV3-2	TGTGCCAGCAGCAGATGGGACGGCAAAAACATTCAGTACTTC	CASSRWDGKNIQYF
TRBD2	TRBJ2-7	NA	TRBV5-4	TGTGCCAGCAGCCCACGGATAGCGGGGAGCCACTACGAGCAGTACTTC	CASSPRIAGSHYEQYF
NA	TRBJ2-7	NA	TRBV27	TGTGCCAGCAGTTTAGAGGGGCTTTCCTACGAGCAGTACTTC	CASSLEGLSYEQYF
NA	TRBJ1-2	NA	TRBV6-6	TGTGCCAGCAGGGCCCAGGGAGGTGGCTACACCTTC	CASRAQGGGYTF
NA	TRBJ1-2	NA	TRBV14	TGTGCCAGCAGCCACTACCGGGACTTGGGAAAGGCCTTC	CASSHYRDLGKAF
NA	TRBJ1-2	NA	TRBV27	TGTGCCAGCAGGCATCGGGGGGGGGATGGCTACACCTTC	CASRHRGGDGYTF
TRBD2	TRBJ2-3	NA	TRBV7-2	TGTGCCAGCAGCCCCTTAGCGGGGGGCCCTAGCACAGATACGCAGTATTTT	CASSPLAGGPSTDTQYF
TRBD1	TRBJ2-7	NA	TRBV28	TGTGCCAGCAGTTTCCAAGGACAGGTCTACGAGCAGTACTTC	CASSFQGQVYEQYF
NA	TRBJ2-7	NA	TRBV9	TGTGCCAGCAGCGTGGGGACTCTTAATTCCTACGAGCAGTACTTC	CASSVGTLNSYEQYF
NA	TRBJ2-2	few	TRBV5-8	TGTGCCAGCAGCTCCTTAGTAGCCTCCGGGGAGCTGTTTTTT	CASSSLVASGELFF
TRBD2	TRBJ2-5	NA	TRBV2	TGTGCCAGCAGGCGGGGGACCTTCCAAGAGACCCAGTACTTC	CASRRGTFQETQYF
NA	TRBJ2-1	NA	TRBV9	TGTGCCAGCAGCGTAAACGGGGGAACCTACAATGAGCAGTTCTTC	CASSVNGGTYNEQFF
NA	TRBJ2-7	NA	TRBV23-1	TGCGCCAGCAGTCAATCGAGAGACTTGCTTAGGAACGAGCAGTACTTC	CASSQSRDLLRNEQYF
TRBD1	TRBJ2-5	NA	TRBV7-2	TGTGCCAGCAGCAGGGTTGGGACAGGGGGCTTTTTAGAGACCCAGTACTTC	CASSRVGTGGFLETQYF
TRBD2	TRBJ2-3	NA	TRBV4-1	TGCGCCAGCAGCCAAGAACTGTGGGCTAGCGGGGTAGAATATTTT	CASSQELWASGVEYF
TRBD2	TRBJ2-1	NA	TRBV5-1	TGCGCCAGCAGCTCCGGACTAGCGGGAGCCTTCGAGCAGTTCTTC	CASSSGLAGAFEQFF
NA	TRBJ1-1	NA	TRBV7-9	TGTGCCAGCAGCTTAGAGGGTCGAGGGACAGCTTTCTTT	CASSLEGRGTAFF
NA	TRBJ2-5	NA	TRBV5-4	TGTGCCAGCAGCTTTGCTAACCGGGACACCCAGTACTTC	CASSFANRDTQYF
NA	TRBJ2-1	NA	TRBV9	TGTGCCAGCACGAGCGCGAGCTCCTACAATGAGCAGTTCTTC	CASTSASSYNEQFF
NA	TRBJ2-3	NA	TRBV10-3	TGTGCCATCAGCGCACTTGATACGCAGTATTTT	CAISALDTQYF
TRBD1	TRBJ2-7	NA	TRBV5-1	TGCGCCAGCAGCTTGGAGGGACAGGGGAATTACGAGCAGTACTTC	CASSLEGQGNYEQYF
NA	TRBJ2-7	NA	TRBV21-1	TGTGCCAGCAGCGCCTACGGGGGACTGTCTACCCACGAGCAGTACTTC	CASSAYGGLSTHEQYF
NA	TRBJ2-3	once	TRBV1	TGCACCAGCACGTACAGGGGGCATGCAGATACGCAGTATTTT	CTSTYRGHADTQYF
TRBD1	TRBJ2-7	NA	TRBV28	TGTGCCAGCAGTTTGTCCAGGGGGTACGAGCAGTACTTC	CASSLSRGYEQYF
NA	TRBJ1-1	NA	TRBV6-6	TGTGCCAGCAGGGGACGGGGGGCGTACACTGAAGCTTTCTTT	CASRGRGAYTEAFF
NA	TRBJ2-1	NA	TRBV5-1	TGCGCCAGCAGCTTCACACAGGGTTCCTACAATGAGCAGTTCTTC	CASSFTQGSYNEQFF